The 27 T cell receptor beta chains listed next were all sequenced from one sample in a study of T-cell memory formation after mild COVID-19. Each CDR3 protein is one row after TCRdb ran MiXCR on the 5' RACE reads. The repertoire has roughly 350,000 distinct CDR3 sequences, roughly 21% of them found once; the top ten carry roughly an eighth. The sequencing input was PBMCs or a T cell subset sorted from them (not recorded which). The source of these receptors is an adult woman who had mild COVID-19 (a few samples of this study predate the infection). Cell type and time point are not known.

V gene TRBV7-9 combines with J gene TRBJ1-2; 9 bases fit TRBD1. The germline CDR1 and CDR2 sequences are SEHNR and FQNEAQ (reference sequence). J was trimmed by 6 bases and V by 1 base; bases with no gene match: 6. CDR3 length: 15 residues. The CDR3 region has the DNA TGTGCCAGCAGCTTAGGCACAGGGGGCTCGGATGGCTACACCTTC. This translates into CASSLGTGGSDGYTF.

The chain uses TRBV5-1 and TRBJ2-7; a weak D match, TRBD1 (6 bases). CDR1 is SGHRS, CDR2 YFSETQ, per germline. The CDR3 runs 13 residues. Trimming took 6 bases from V and 2 from J, leaving 12 bases between them. In DNA form, the CDR3 reads TGCGCCAGCACCTGGGACACTACCTACGAGCAGTACTTC. Translating gives CASTWDTTYEQYF.

This chain connects TRBV2 to TRBJ1-6, with 7 positions matching TRBD1. The trim removed 10 bases at V and 7 bases at J, leaving 10 bases unmatched. CDR1 is SNHLY and CDR2 is FYNNEI in the germline V gene. This CDR3 is 14 amino acids long. The CDR3 region is CATDIQGVNSPLHF. DNA for the CDR3: TGTGCCACCGATATTCAGGGGGTCAATTCACCCCTCCACTTT.

This clonotype turned up a few times. This chain connects TRBV29-1 to TRBJ2-1; D assignment may be TRBD1 or TRBD2 (5 bases each). The CDR3 is 14 amino acids. Germline CDR1 and CDR2: SQVTM and ANQGSEA. Trimming removed 7 bases from V and 2 bases from J, with 15 bases in between. As DNA, the CDR3 is TGCAGCGCGGACTCGGGACCGACCTACAATGAGCAGTTCTTC. It specifies CSADSGPTYNEQFF.

The rearrangement links TRBV19 to TRBJ2-3; 10 bases map to TRBD2. Germline CDR1 and CDR2: LNHDA and SQIVND (reference sequence). The CDR3 has 14 amino acids. J lost 3 bases, V lost 6 bases, and 3 bases had no gene match. The DNA for the CDR3 is TGTGCCAGTAGAACTAGCGGGGAGACAGATACGCAGTATTTT. This sequence encodes CASRTSGETDTQYF. The whole variable domain, filled in from reference TRBV19 and TRBJ2-3, reads DGGITQSPKYLFRKEGQNVTLSCEQNLNHDAMYWYRQDPGQGLRLIYYSQIVNDFQKGDIAEGYSVSREKKESFPLTVTSAQKNPTAFYLCASRTSGETDTQYFGPGTRLTVL.

J is TRBJ2-2 and V is TRBV12-3 or TRBV12-4; tentatively, D is TRBD1 or TRBD2 (6 bases each). V lost 7 bases and J 4 bases, leaving 16 bases between the germline ends. The CDR3 covers 15 residues. CDR3 in amino acids: CASTLRGAVTGELFF. The CDR3, as DNA: TGTGCCAGCACCCTAAGGGGGGCGGTCACCGGGGAGCTGTTTTTT.

This clonotype was seen at least ten times. The chain has TRBV5-5 and TRBJ1-4; D is undetermined. The CDR3 sequence is 19 residues long. Germline V gene lookup returns CDR1 SGHKS and CDR2 YYEKEE (reference sequence). V lost 5 bases, J lost 0 bases, and 23 bases lay in between. CDR3 DNA sequence: TGTGCCAGCAGTTCTAGACCGTCGGCAGTCTGGGCAACTAATGAAAAACTGTTTTTT. This gives the protein CASSSRPSAVWATNEKLFF.

This clonotype was counted between two and nine times. The rearrangement links TRBV5-1 to TRBJ2-1, with 10 bases fitting TRBD1. The germline gives CDR1 SGHRS, CDR2 YFSETQ. The CDR3 covers 14 residues. The V and J ends lost 4 bases and 9 bases, in that order; junction bases with no gene match: 7. CDR3 residues: CASSRDRGSGEQFF. The CDR3 bases are TGCGCCAGCAGCCGGGACAGGGGATCGGGTGAGCAGTTCTTC.

The chain combines TRBV5-1 with TRBJ2-1; D perhaps matches TRBD2 (6 bases). The germline CDR1 and CDR2 sequences are SGHRS and YFSETQ. The CDR3 totals 15 residues. V lost 3 bases, J lost 10 bases, and 20 bases lay in between. The CDR3 nucleotides read TGCGCCAGCAGCTCACCTAGCGTTCATTCCTCCGAGCAGTTCTTC. This translates into CASSSPSVHSSEQFF.

The chain couples TRBV9 to TRBJ2-1; D remains unclear. The CDR3 sequence is 13 residues long. Trimming cost V 0 bases and J 5 bases, with 6 bases left between them. Germline values: CDR1 SGDLS, CDR2 YYNGEE. In DNA, the CDR3 is TGTGCCAGCAGCGTAGGTGGGAACAATGAGCAGTTCTTC. Encoded protein: CASSVGGNNEQFF.

This clonotype came up many times. This chain uses TRBV5-6 with TRBJ2-3, with TRBD1 as a possible D gene (5 bases). Trimming removed 5 bases from V and 0 bases from J, with 10 bases in between. Germline values: CDR1 SGHDT, CDR2 YYEEEE. The CDR3 consists of 14 residues. CDR3 sequence: CASRLTVSTDTQYF. CDR3 DNA sequence: TGTGCCAGCAGACTGACAGTGAGCACAGATACGCAGTATTTT.

This clonotype was observed a few times. The J gene is TRBJ1-1, the V gene TRBV12-3 or TRBV12-4, with a tentative D call TRBD1 (5 bases). V was trimmed by 7 bases and J by 6 bases, leaving 18 bases between them. The CDR3 has 14 residues. The CDR3: CASIRPGEGAEAFF. The CDR3 DNA reads as TGTGCCAGCATTCGCCCGGGAGAAGGGGCTGAAGCTTTCTTT.

The table lists this clonotype with a few counts. The chain carries TRBV18 and TRBJ2-1, with 10 positions matching TRBD2. Germline V CDR1 and CDR2: KGHSH, LQKENI. The length of the CDR3 is 15 residues. After removal of 3 bases from V and 6 bases from J, the junction contained 5 bases not matched to a gene. In DNA form, the CDR3 reads TGTGCCAGCTCACCCCCAGCGGGGGGGATCAATGAGCAGTTCTTC. This translates into CASSPPAGGINEQFF. Together with reference TRBV18 and TRBJ2-1, the CDR3 gives the full variable domain: NAGVMQNPRHLVRRRGQEARLRCSPMKGHSHVYWYRQLPEEGLKFMVYLQKENIIDESGMPKERFSAEFPKEGPSILRIQQVVRGDSAAYFCASSPPAGGINEQFFGPGTRLTVL.

This clonotype was seen a handful of times. The chain recombines TRBV20-1 with TRBJ2-3; either TRBD1 or TRBD2 may supply D (5 bases each). The CDR3 runs to 15 residues. Trimming took 1 base from V and 2 from J, leaving 13 bases between them. Germline V gives CDR1 DFQATT, CDR2 SNEGSKA (reference sequence). The CDR3 nucleotides are TGCAGTGCTAGAGTGGGACGGGGTTACACAGATACGCAGTATTTT. It codes for CSARVGRGYTDTQYF.

J is TRBJ1-2 and V is TRBV29-1; weak D call: TRBD1 (5 bases). From germline, CDR1 is SQVTM and CDR2 ANQGSEA. V lost 4 bases to trimming and J lost 2 bases, with 11 bases between them. The CDR3 covers 13 residues. The CDR3 DNA follows: TGCAGCGTTGGGACTAGGACAAACTATGGCTACACCTTC. This encodes CSVGTRTNYGYTF.

The chain has TRBV5-1 and TRBJ2-1; 14 bases map to TRBD2. CDR1 SGHRS and CDR2 YFSETQ come from the germline V gene. The CDR3 sequence is 16 residues long. The V gene end was trimmed by 4 bases and the J gene end by 8 bases; junction bases not matched to a gene: 8. CDR3 protein: CASSPGLAGVRDEQFF. The CDR3 bases are TGCGCCAGCAGCCCGGGACTAGCGGGAGTTAGGGATGAGCAGTTCTTC.

V and J are TRBV6-6 and TRBJ1-1; no clear D gene. V was pared by 2 bases and J by 6 bases, with 7 bases between. This CDR3 spans 12 amino acids. Germline CDR1 MNHNY, CDR2 SVGAGI (reference sequence). This CDR3 is CASSYLGPEAFF. Here the CDR3 DNA reads TGTGCCAGCAGTTACCTAGGTCCTGAAGCTTTCTTT.

This clonotype was counted at least ten times. The rearrangement links TRBV12-3 or TRBV12-4 to TRBJ2-3; D unclear. Trimming removed 6 bases from V and 5 bases from J, with 18 bases in between. The CDR3 has 15 amino acids. This CDR3 reads CASSPKSRKGDTQYF. The DNA for the CDR3 is TGTGCCAGCAGCCCTAAGAGCAGGAAGGGAGATACGCAGTATTTT.

This clonotype has just a few counts. The CDR3 loop reads CASSLTGTAEAFF. As DNA, the CDR3 is TGTGCCAGCAGCTTAACGGGGACAGCTGAAGCTTTCTTT. This chain uses TRBV7-9 with TRBJ1-1, with 7 bases lining up with TRBD1. CDR1 SEHNR and CDR2 FQNEAQ come from the germline V gene (reference sequence). V lost 2 bases to trimming and J lost 6 bases; unmatched junction nucleotides: 3. The CDR3 contains 13 residues.

This clonotype has a handful of counts. V is TRBV6-5 and J is TRBJ2-1; the match to TRBD1 covers 7 bases. Trimming cost V 0 bases and J 15 bases; bases outside gene matches: 8. Per germline, CDR1 MNHEY and CDR2 SVGAGI. This CDR3 contains 13 residues. The CDR3 spells CASSYSTDRRWFF. As DNA, the CDR3 is TGTGCCAGCAGTTACTCGACGGACAGGAGGTGGTTCTTC.

CDR3: CASSYQSGQPQHF. The CDR3 DNA sequence: TGTGCCAGCAGTTACCAGTCCGGTCAGCCCCAGCATTTT. The chain combines TRBV6-6 with TRBJ1-5; no clear D. The CDR3 spans 13 residues. V was clipped by 2 bases and J by 6 bases, with 8 bases between them. Germline CDR1 reads MNHNY; CDR2 reads SVGAGI (reference sequence).

There are a few counts of this clonotype. V gene TRBV5-4 combines with J gene TRBJ1-2; the match to TRBD1 covers 7 bases. J lost 3 bases, V lost 6 bases, and 2 bases had no gene match. The CDR3 covers 12 residues. Germline CDR1 and CDR2: SGHNT and YYREEE (reference sequence). CDR3 region: CASTGQYYGYTF. The CDR3 DNA sequence: TGTGCCAGCACGGGACAGTACTATGGCTACACCTTC.

DNA for the CDR3: TGTGCCAGCAGCCCACCGGGACATGAGCAGTTCTTC. This gives the protein CASSPPGHEQFF. V usage is TRBV12-3 or TRBV12-4 and J usage is TRBJ2-1; D is perhaps TRBD1 or TRBD2 (5 bases each). V lost 6 bases and J 8 bases, leaving 11 bases between the germline ends. The CDR3 sequence is 12 residues long.

This chain connects TRBV4-2 to TRBJ2-7, with unresolved D. The CDR3 totals 15 residues. V shed 1 base and J shed 4 bases, with 14 bases lying between them. Germline assignment: CDR1 LGHNA and CDR2 YNFKEQ. The CDR3 DNA is TGTGCCAGCAGCCAAGGGATCGGGTTAATGTACGAGCAGTACTTC. Residues: CASSQGIGLMYEQYF.

This chain joins TRBV18 and TRBJ2-7; D gene uncertain. In germline, CDR1 is KGHSH, CDR2 LQKENI. V was shortened by 3 bases and J by 0 bases, with 6 bases between the two germline ends. The CDR3 runs 13 residues. CDR3: CASSPSRSYEQYF. Written as DNA, the CDR3 is TGTGCCAGCTCACCTTCGCGCTCCTACGAGCAGTACTTC.

The CDR3 nucleotides read TGTGCCAGCAGCTTTACCTCCGGGACATCCGAGCAGTACTTC. This encodes CASSFTSGTSEQYF. The V gene is TRBV11-1, the J gene TRBJ2-7, with D possibly matching TRBD1 (6 bases). CDR1 is SGHAT, CDR2 FQDESV, per germline (reference sequence). This CDR3 is 14 amino acids long. Between the trimmed V and J ends, which lost 3 bases and 6 bases, there was a span of 15 bases.

This chain joins TRBV27 and TRBJ2-1; TRBD1 matches 7 bases. The CDR3 loop spans 15 amino acids. The germline V gene has CDR1 MNHEY and CDR2 SMNVEV (reference sequence). V lost 5 bases, J lost 9 bases, and 13 bases stayed unmatched. CDR3 bases: TGTGCCAGCAGTATCAACCGGGACAGTAACCCTGAGCAGTTCTTC. It encodes CASSINRDSNPEQFF.